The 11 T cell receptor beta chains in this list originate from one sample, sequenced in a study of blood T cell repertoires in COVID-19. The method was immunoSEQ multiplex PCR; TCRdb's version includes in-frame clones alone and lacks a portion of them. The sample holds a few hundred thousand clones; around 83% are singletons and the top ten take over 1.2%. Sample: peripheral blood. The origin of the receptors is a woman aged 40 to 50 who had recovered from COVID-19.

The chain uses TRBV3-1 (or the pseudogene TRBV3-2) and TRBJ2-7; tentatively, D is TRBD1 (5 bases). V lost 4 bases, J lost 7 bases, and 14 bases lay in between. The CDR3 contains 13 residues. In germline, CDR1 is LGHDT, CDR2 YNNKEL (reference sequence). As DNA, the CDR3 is TGTGCCAGCAGCCGCAGGGCCTTGGAGGAGCAGTACTTC. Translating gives CASSRRALEEQYF.

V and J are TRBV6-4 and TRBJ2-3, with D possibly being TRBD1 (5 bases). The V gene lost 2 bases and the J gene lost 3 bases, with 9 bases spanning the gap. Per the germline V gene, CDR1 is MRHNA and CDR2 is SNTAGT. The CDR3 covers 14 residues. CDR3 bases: TGTGCCAGCAGTGACAGGGGCCCGACAGATACGCAGTATTTT. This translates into CASSDRGPTDTQYF.

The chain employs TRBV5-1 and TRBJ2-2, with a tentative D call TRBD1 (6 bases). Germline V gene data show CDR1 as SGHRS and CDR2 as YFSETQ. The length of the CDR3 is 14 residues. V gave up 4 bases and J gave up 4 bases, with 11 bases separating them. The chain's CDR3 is CASSEGQRTGELFF. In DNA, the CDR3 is TGCGCCAGCAGCGAGGGACAACGCACCGGGGAGCTGTTTTTT.

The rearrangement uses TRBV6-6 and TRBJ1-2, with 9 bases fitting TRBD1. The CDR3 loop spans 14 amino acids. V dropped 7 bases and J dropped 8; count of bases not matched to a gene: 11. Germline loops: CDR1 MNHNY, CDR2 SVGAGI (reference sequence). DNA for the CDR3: TGTGCCAGCAACAGACAGGGGGAGTCAGTAGGCTACACCTTC. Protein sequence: CASNRQGESVGYTF.

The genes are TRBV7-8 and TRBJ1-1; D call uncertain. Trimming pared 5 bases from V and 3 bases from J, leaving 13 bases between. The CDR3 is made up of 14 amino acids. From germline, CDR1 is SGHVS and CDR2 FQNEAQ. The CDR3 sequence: CASSPGWGDTEAFF. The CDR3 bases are TGTGCCAGCAGCCCCGGTTGGGGAGACACTGAAGCTTTCTTT.

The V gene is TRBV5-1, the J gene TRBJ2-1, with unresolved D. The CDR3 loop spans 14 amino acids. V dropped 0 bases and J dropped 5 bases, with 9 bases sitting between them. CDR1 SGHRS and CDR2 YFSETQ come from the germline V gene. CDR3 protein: CASSLVGQNNEQFF. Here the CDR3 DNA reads TGCGCCAGCAGCTTGGTGGGCCAAAACAATGAGCAGTTCTTC.

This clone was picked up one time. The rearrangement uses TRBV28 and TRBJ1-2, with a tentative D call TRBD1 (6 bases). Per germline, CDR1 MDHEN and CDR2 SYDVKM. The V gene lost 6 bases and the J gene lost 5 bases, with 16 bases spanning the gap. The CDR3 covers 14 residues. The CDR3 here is CASSPGGGGYGYTF. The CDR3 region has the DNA TGTGCCAGCAGCCCCGGGGGAGGGGGATATGGCTACACCTTC.

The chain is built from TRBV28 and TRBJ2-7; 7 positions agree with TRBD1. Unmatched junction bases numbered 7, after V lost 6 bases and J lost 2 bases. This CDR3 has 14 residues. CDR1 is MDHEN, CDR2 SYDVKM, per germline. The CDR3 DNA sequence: TGTGCCAGCAGACCCGGGACAGTCCCCTACGAGCAGTACTTC. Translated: CASRPGTVPYEQYF.

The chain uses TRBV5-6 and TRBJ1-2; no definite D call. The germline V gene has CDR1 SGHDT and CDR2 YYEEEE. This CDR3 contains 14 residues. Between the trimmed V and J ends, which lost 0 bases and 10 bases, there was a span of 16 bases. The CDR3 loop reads CASSLDVRISDYTF. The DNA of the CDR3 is TGTGCCAGCAGCTTGGACGTACGTATATCAGACTACACCTTC.

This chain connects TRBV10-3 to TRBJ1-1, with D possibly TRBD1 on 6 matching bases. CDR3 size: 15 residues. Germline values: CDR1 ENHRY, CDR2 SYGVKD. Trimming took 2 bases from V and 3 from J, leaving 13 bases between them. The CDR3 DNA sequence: TGTGCCATCAGTGAGCAGGGGAAGTATGACACTGAAGCTTTCTTT. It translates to CAISEQGKYDTEAFF.

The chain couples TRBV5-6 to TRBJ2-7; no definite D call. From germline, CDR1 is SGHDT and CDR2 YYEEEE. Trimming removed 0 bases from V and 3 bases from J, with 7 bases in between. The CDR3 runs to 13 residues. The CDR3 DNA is TGTGCCAGCAGCTTGGTGAGCAACTACGAGCAGTACTTC. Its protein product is CASSLVSNYEQYF.